Only one count was recorded for the clone carrying this TCR beta chain. The sample carries other DNA sequences with the same CDR3. These data are taken from a study of Ad26.COV2.S vaccination and SARS-CoV-2 variants. The data were produced by immunoSEQ multiplex PCR, yet TCRdb's version contains in-frame clones alone and is incomplete. The sample yields roughly 500,000 clones, 89% seen once. Looked up from germline, CDR1 is KGHSH and CDR2 is LQKENI. The germline V and J ends were trimmed by 6 bases and 4 bases, with 6 bases remaining between them. The CDR3 runs to 12 residues. As to treatment: about 20 received Ad26.COV2.S at low or high dose, single or two shots; about 5 received placebo; per-sample allocation not given. The investigators took samples on day 63 after the first vaccine or placebo injection. The individual, an adult aged 18-55 years, was a donor in Boston.

The receptor was derived from a person between 18 and 65 years old who received the Ad26.COV2.S COVID-19 vaccine or a placebo. Material: peripheral blood, obtained in a trial of Ad26.COV2.S vaccine versus placebo. The chain employs TRBV18 and TRBJ1-4; the D is unclear. Here the CDR3 DNA reads TGTGCCAGCTCTCGGGGTAATGAAAAACTGTTTTTT. It codes for CASSRGNEKLFF. The full variable domain, its missing parts supplied by reference TRBV18 and TRBJ1-4, is NAGVMQNPRHLVRRRGQEARLRCSPMKGHSHVYWYRQLPEEGLKFMVYLQKENIIDESGMPKERFSAEFPKEGPSILRIQQVVRGDSAAYFCASSRGNEKLFFGSGTQLSVL.